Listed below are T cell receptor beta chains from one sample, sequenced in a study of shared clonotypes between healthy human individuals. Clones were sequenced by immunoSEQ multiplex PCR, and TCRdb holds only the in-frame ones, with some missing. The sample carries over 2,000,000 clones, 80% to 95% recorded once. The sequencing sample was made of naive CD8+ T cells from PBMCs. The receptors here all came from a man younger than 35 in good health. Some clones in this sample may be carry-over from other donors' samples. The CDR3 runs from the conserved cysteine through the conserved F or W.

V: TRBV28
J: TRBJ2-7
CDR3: CASSFRGGVYEQYF

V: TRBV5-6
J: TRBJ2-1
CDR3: CASSLDRVPNNEQFF

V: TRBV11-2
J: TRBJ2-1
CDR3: CASSSASNEQFF

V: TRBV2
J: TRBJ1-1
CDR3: CASSGQGAADRENTEAFF

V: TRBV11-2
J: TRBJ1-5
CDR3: CASSSQGGNQPQHF

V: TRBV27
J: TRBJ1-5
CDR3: CASSLYTGAHQPQHF

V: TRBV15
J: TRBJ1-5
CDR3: CATSGAGNQPQHF

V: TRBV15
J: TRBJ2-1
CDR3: CATSRVTAGGPLLDNEQFF

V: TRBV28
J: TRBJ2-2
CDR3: CASSLDRGSTGELFF

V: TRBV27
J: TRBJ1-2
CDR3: CASSFLQGVDGYTF

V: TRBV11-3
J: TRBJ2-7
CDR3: CASSRGPSYEQYF

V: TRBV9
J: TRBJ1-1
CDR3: CASSGPRGPATEAFF

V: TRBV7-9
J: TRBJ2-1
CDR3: CASSSPLPKTGLSYNEQFF

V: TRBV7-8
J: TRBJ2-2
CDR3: CASSLTPFFAQGVGELFF

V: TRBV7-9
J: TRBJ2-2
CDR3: CASSSTGGVGTGELFF

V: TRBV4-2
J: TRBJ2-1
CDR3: CASAGGYNEQFF

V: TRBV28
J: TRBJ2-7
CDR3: CASSYDRGLGEQYF

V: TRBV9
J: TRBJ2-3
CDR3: CASSDTSGRYQTSSTDTQYF

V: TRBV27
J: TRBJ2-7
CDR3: CASRPGTSGRGHEQYF

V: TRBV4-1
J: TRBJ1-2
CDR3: CASSQGVRAPAGYTF

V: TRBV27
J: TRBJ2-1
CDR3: CASSQAYLYNEQFF

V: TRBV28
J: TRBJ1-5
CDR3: CASSLTGSDQSGNQPQHF

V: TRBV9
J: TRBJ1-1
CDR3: CASSVSGTGYAEAFF

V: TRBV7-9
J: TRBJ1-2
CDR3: CASSPQGSGGISYTF

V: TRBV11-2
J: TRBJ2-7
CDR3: CASNWDTGYEQYF

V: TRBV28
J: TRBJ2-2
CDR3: CASSSGQGIGELFF

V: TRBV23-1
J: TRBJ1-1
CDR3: CASSQSSEGADTEAFF

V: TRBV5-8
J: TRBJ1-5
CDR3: CAGSGYSNQPQHF

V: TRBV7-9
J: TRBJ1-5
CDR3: CASSLGGPGQGQPQHF

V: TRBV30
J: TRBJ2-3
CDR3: CAWIKAPALAGWVGVTQYF

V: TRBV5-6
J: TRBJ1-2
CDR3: CASSLGRGSYGYTF

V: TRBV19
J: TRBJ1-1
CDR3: CASIDPRDRGRGTEAFF

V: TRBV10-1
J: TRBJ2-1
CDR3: CASSDPSLNEQFF

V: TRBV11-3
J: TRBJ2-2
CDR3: CASSSPSGPGELFF

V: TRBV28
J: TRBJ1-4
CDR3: CASSPRGAKLEKLFF

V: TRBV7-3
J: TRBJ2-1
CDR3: CASSPKGPAGLYNEQFF

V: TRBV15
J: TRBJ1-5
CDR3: CATSKDRAWGQPQHF

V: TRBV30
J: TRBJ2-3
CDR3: CAWRWHTDTQYF

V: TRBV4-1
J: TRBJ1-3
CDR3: CASSQERVKVHPGNTIYF

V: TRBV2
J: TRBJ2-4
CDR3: CASSGDREIQYF

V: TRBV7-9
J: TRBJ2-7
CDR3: CASSPPGGGEQYF

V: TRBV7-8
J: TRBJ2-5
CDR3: CASSPSGLAGLGWEETQYF

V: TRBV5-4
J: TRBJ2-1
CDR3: CASSPGLAGNNEQFF

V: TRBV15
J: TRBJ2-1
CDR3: CATSRKLPGQGALEQFF